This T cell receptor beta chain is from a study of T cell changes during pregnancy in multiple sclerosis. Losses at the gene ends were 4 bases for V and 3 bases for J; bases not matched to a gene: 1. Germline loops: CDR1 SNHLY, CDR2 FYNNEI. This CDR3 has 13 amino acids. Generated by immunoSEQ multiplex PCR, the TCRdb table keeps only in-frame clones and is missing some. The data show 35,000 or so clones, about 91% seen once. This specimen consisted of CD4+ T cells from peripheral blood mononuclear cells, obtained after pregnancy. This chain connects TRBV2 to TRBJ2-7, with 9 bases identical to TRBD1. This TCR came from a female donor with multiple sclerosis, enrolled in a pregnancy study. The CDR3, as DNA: TGTGCCAGCAGTGGGGACAGGGTCTACGAGCAGTACTTC. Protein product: CASSGDRVYEQYF.